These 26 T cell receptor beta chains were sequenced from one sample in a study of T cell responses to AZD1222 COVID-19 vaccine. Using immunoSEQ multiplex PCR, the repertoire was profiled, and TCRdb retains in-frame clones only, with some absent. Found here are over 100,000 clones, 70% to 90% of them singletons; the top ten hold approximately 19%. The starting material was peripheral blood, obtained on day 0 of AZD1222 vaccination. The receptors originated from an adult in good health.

The CDR3 sequence: CASSFRVSSYNEQFF. The CDR3 DNA is TGTGCCAGCAGCTTCAGGGTCAGCTCCTACAATGAGCAGTTCTTC. This sequence joins TRBV11-1 and TRBJ2-1, with a tentative D call TRBD1 (5 bases). With 3 bases removed from V and 0 bases from J, the gap between germline ends came to 9 bases. The CDR3 runs to 15 residues. Germline V CDR1 and CDR2: SGHAT, FQDESV (reference sequence).

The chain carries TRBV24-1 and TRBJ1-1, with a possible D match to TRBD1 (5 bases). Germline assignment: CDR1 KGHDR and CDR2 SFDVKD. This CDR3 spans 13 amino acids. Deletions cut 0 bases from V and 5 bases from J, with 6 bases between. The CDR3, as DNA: TGTGCCACCAGTGATTTGAAGGGGACTGAAGCTTTCTTT. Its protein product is CATSDLKGTEAFF.

CDR3 protein: CASSPLPIRQNTGELFF. CDR3 DNA sequence: TGTGCCAGCTCACCACTACCCATCCGCCAGAACACCGGGGAGCTGTTTTTT. The J gene is TRBJ2-2, the V gene TRBV18; no clear D gene. Germline values: CDR1 KGHSH, CDR2 LQKENI. This CDR3 contains 17 residues. With 1 base removed from V and 1 base from J, the gap between germline ends came to 13 bases.

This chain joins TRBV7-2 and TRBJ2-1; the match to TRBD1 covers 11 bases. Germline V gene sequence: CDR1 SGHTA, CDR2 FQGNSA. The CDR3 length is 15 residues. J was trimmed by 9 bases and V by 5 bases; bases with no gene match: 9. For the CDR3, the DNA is TGTGCCAGCAGCCAGGGGACAGGGGGAAGAGGTGAGCAGTTCTTC. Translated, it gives CASSQGTGGRGEQFF.

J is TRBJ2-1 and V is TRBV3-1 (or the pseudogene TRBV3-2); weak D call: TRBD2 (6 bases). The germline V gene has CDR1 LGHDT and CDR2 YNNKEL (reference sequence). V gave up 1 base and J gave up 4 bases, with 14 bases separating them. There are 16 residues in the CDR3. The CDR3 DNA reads TGTGCCAGCAGCCAAGGCTTACCGGGAGCTTACAATGAGCAGTTCTTC. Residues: CASSQGLPGAYNEQFF.

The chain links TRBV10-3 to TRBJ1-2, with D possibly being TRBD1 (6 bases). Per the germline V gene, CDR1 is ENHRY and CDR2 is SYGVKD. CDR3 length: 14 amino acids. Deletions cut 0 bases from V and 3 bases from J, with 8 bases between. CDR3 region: CAISESGGYYGYTF. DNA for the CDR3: TGTGCCATCAGTGAGTCCGGGGGCTACTATGGCTACACCTTC.

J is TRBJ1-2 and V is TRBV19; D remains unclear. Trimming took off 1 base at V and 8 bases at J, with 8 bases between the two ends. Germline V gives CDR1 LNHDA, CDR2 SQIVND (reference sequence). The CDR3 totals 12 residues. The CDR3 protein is CASSIGAQGYTF. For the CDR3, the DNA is TGTGCCAGTAGTATAGGCGCACAGGGCTACACCTTC.

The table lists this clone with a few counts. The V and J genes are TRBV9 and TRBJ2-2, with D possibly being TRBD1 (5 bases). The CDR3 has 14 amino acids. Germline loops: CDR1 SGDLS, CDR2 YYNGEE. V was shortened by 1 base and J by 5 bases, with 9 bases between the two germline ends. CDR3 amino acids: CASSVSGFTGELFF. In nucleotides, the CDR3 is TGTGCCAGCAGCGTATCAGGGTTTACCGGGGAGCTGTTTTTT.

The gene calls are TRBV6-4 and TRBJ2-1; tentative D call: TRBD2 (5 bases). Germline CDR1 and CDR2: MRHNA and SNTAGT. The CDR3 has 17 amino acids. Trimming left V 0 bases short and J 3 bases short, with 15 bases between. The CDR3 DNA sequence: TGTGCCAGCAGTGACTCATTGAGGCGGGCCCTCTACAATGAGCAGTTCTTC. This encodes CASSDSLRRALYNEQFF.

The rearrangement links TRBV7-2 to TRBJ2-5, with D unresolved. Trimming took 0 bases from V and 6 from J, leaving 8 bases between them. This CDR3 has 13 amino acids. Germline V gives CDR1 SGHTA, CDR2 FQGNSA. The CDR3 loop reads CASSLAVGKTQYF. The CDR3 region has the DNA TGTGCCAGCAGCTTAGCCGTAGGCAAGACCCAGTACTTC.

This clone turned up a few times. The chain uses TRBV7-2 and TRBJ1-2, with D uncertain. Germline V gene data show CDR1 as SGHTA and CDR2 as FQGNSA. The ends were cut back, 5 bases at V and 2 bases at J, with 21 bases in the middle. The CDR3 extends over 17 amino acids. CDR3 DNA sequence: TGTGCCAGCAGCACCAACTCCCACCAGGCAGCGAACTATGGCTACACCTTC. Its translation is CASSTNSHQAANYGYTF.

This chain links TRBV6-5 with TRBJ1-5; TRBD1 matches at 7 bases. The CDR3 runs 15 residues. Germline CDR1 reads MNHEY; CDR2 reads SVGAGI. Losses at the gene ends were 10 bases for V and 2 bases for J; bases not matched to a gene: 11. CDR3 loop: CATGQATFGNQPQHF. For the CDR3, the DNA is TGTGCCACTGGACAGGCCACATTTGGCAATCAGCCCCAGCATTTT.

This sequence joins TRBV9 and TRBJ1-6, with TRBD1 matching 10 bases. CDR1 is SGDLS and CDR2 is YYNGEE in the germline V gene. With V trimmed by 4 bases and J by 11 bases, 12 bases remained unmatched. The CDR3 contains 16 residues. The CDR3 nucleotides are TGTGCCAGCAGCTTAAGTAGAGGACAGGGGGGTGCACCCCTCCACTTT. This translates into CASSLSRGQGGAPLHF.

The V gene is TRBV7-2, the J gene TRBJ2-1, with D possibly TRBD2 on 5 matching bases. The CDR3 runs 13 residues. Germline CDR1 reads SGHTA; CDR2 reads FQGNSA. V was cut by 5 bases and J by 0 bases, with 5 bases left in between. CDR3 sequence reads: CASSTSSYNEQFF. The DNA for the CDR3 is TGTGCCAGCAGCACTAGCTCCTACAATGAGCAGTTCTTC. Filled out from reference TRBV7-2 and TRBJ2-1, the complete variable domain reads GAGVSQSPSNKVTEKGKDVELRCDPISGHTALYWYRQSLGQGLEFLIYFQGNSAPDKSGLPSDRFSAERTGGSVSTLTIQRTQQEDSAVYLCASSTSSYNEQFFGPGTRLTVL.

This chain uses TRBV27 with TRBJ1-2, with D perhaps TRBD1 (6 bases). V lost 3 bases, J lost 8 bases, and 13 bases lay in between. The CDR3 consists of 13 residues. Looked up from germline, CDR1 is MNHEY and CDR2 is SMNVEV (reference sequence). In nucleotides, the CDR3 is TGTGCCAGCAGTTTGCCTGGGGGCGGAGGCTACACCTTC. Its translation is CASSLPGGGGYTF.

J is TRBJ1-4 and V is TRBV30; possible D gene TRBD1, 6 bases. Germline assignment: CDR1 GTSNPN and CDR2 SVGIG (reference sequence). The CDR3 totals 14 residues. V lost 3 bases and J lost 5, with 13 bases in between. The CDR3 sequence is CAWRNDRYNEKLFF. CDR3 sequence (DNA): TGTGCCTGGAGAAACGACAGGTACAATGAAAAACTGTTTTTT.

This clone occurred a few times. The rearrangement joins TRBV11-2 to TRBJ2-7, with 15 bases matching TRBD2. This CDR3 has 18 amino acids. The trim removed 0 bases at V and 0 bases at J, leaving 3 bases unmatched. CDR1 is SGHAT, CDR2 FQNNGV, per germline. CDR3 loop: CASSLEGLAGGISYEQYV. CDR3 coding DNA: TGTGCCAGCAGCTTAGAGGGACTAGCGGGAGGAATCTCCTACGAGCAGTACGTC.

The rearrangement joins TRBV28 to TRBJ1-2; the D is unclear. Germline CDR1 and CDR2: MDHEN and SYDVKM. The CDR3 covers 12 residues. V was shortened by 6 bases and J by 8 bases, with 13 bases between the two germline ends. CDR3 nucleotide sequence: TGTGCCAGCAGCCAAACGCCGAGGGGCTACACCTTC. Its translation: CASSQTPRGYTF.

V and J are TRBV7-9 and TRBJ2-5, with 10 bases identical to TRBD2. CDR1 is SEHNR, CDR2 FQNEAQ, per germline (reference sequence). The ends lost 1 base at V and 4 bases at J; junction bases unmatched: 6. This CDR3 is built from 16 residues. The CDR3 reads CASSLGLAGEGETQYF. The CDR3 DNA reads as TGTGCCAGCAGCTTAGGGCTAGCGGGAGAGGGAGAGACCCAGTACTTC.

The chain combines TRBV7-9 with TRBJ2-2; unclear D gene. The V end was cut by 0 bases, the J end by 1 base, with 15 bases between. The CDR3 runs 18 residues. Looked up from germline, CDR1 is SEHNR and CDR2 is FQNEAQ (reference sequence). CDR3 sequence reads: CASSLAIFGGKNTGELFF. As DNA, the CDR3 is TGTGCCAGCAGCTTAGCTATATTCGGTGGGAAGAACACCGGGGAGCTGTTTTTT.

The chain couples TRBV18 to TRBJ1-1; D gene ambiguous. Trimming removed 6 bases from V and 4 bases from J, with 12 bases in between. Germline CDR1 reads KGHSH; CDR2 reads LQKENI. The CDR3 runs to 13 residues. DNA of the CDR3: TGTGCCAGCTCGGGGTTGATTCGCACTGAAGCTTTCTTT. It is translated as CASSGLIRTEAFF. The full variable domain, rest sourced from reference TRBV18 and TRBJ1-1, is NAGVMQNPRHLVRRRGQEARLRCSPMKGHSHVYWYRQLPEEGLKFMVYLQKENIIDESGMPKERFSAEFPKEGPSILRIQQVVRGDSAAYFCASSGLIRTEAFFGQGTRLTVV.

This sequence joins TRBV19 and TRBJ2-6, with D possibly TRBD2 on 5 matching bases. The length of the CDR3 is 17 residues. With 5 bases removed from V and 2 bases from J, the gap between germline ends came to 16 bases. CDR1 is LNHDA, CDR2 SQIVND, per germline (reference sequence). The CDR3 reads CASSPRVSGAGANVLTF. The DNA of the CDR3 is TGTGCCAGTAGTCCGAGGGTTTCCGGCGCTGGGGCCAACGTCCTGACTTTC.

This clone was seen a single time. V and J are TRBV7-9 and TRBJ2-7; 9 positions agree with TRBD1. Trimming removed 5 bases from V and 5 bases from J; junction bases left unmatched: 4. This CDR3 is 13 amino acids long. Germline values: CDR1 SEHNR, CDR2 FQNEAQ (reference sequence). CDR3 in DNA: TGTGCCAGCAGCGTGGACAGGGGAGACGAGCAGTACTTC. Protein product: CASSVDRGDEQYF.

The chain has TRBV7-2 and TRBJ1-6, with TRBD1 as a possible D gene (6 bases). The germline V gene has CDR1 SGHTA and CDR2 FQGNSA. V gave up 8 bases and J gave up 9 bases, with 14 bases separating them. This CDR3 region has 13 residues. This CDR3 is CASGSNRASPLHF. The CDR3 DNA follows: TGTGCCAGCGGATCAAACAGGGCTTCACCCCTCCACTTT.

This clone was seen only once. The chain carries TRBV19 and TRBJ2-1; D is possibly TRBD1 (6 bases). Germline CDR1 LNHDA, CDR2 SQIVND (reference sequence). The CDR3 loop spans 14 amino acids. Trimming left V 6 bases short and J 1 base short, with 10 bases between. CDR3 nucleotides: TGTGCCAGTAGCCTAGACAGGTCCTACAATGAGCAGTTCTTC. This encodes CASSLDRSYNEQFF.

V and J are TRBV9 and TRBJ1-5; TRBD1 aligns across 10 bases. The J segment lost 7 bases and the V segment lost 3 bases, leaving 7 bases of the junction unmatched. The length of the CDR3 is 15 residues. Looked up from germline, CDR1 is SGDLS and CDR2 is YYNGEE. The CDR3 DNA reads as TGTGCCAGCAGCGCGGGACAGGGGTATGGACAGCCCCAGCATTTT. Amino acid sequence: CASSAGQGYGQPQHF.